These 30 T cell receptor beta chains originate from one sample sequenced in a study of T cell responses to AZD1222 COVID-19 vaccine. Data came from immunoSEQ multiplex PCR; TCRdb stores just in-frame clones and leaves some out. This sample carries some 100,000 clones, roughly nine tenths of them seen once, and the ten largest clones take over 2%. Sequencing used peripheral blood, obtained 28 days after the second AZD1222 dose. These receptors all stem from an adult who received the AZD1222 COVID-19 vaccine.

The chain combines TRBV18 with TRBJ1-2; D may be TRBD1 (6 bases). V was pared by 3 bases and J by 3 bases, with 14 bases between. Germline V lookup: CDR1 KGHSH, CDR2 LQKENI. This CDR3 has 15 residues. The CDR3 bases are TGTGCCAGCTCACCGGAAGGGGGGGCCTACTATGGCTACACCTTC. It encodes CASSPEGGAYYGYTF.

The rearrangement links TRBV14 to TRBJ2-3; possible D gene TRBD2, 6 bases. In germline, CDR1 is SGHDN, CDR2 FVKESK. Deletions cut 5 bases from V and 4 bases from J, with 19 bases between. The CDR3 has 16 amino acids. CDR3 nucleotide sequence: TGTGCCAGCAGCTTAGCCCTAGCGAAGGTAGCAGATACGCAGTATTTT. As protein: CASSLALAKVADTQYF.

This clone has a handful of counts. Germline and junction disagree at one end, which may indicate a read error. The CDR3 region is CASSLGVSNEQYF. For the CDR3, the DNA is TGTGCCAGCAGTTTAGGAGTCTCCAACGAGCAGTACTTC. The chain uses TRBV27 and TRBJ2-7; D is unresolved. Germline V gene sequence: CDR1 MNHEY, CDR2 SMNVEV (reference sequence). The length of the CDR3 is 13 residues.

Here the CDR3 DNA reads TGTGCCAGCAGCTTGGGAAGCGGGAGCACAGATACGCAGTATTTT. Protein: CASSLGSGSTDTQYF. The rearrangement uses TRBV5-4 and TRBJ2-3, with D possibly matching TRBD2 (6 bases). Trimming cost V 0 bases and J 0 bases, with 8 bases left between them. Germline assignment: CDR1 SGHNT and CDR2 YYREEE (reference sequence). The CDR3 consists of 15 residues. Variable domain in full (rest from reference TRBV5-4 and TRBJ2-3): ETGVTQSPTHLIKTRGQQVTLRCSSQSGHNTVSWYQQALGQGPQFIFQYYREEENGRGNFPPRFSGLQFPNYSSELNVNALELDDSALYLCASSLGSGSTDTQYFGPGTRLTVL.

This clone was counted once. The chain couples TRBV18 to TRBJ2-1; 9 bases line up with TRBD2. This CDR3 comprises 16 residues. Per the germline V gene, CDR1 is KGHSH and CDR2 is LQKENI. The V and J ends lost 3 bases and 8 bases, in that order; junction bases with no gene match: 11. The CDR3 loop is CASSPLSGSGGYEQFF. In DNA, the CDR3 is TGTGCCAGCTCACCCCTTAGCGGGAGCGGGGGGTATGAGCAGTTCTTC.

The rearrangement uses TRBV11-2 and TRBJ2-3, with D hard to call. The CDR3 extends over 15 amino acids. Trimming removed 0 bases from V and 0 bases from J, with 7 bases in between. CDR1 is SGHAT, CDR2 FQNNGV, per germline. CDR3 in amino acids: CASSLEFPSTDTQYF. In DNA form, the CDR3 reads TGTGCCAGCAGCTTAGAGTTTCCTAGCACAGATACGCAGTATTTT.

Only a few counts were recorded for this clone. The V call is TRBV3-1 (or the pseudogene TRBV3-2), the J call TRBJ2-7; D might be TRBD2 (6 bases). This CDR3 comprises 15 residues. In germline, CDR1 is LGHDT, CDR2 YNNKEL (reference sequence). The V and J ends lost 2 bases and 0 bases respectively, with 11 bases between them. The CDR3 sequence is CASSQITGSSYEQYF. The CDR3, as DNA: TGTGCCAGCAGCCAAATCACCGGGAGCTCCTACGAGCAGTACTTC.

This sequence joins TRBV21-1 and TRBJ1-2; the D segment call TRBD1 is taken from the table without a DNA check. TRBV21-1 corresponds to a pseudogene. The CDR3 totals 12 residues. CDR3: CASSTTGSGYTF. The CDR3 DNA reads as TGTGCCAGCAGCACCACAGGGTCCGGCTACACCTTC.

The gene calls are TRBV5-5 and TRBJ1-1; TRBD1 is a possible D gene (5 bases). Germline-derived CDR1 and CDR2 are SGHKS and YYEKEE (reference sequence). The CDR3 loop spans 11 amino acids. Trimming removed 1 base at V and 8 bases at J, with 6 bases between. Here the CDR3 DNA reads TGTGCCAGCAGCTTGTGGGGGGAAGCTTTCTTT. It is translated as CASSLWGEAFF.

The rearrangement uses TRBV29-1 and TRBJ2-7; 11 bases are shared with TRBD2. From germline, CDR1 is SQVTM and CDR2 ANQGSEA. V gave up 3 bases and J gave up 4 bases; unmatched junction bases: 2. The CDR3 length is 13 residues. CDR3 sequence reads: CSVDTSGSYEQYF. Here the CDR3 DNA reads TGCAGCGTTGACACTAGCGGGAGTTACGAGCAGTACTTC.

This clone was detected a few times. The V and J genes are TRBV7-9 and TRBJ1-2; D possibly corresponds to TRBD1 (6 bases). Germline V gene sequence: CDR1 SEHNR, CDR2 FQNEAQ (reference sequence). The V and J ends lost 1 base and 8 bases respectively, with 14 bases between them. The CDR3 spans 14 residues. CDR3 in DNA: TGTGCCAGCAGCTTAGATGGACAGTGGGAAGGCTACACCTTC. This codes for CASSLDGQWEGYTF.

CDR3 sequence reads: CASSIVGIPANGYTF. The CDR3 nucleotides read TGTGCCAGTAGTATTGTAGGTATCCCCGCTAATGGCTACACCTTC. V gene TRBV19 combines with J gene TRBJ1-2, with unresolved D. V was cut by 3 bases and J by 6 bases, with 17 bases left in between. The CDR3 has 15 amino acids. The germline CDR1 and CDR2 sequences are LNHDA and SQIVND (reference sequence).

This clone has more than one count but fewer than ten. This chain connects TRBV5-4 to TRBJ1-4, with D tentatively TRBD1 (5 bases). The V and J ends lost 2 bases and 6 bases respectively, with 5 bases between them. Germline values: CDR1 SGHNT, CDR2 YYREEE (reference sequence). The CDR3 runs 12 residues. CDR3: CASSLQDEKLFF. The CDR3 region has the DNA TGTGCCAGCAGCTTACAGGATGAAAAACTGTTTTTT. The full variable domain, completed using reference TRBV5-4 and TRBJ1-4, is ETGVTQSPTHLIKTRGQQVTLRCSSQSGHNTVSWYQQALGQGPQFIFQYYREEENGRGNFPPRFSGLQFPNYSSELNVNALELDDSALYLCASSLQDEKLFFGSGTQLSVL.

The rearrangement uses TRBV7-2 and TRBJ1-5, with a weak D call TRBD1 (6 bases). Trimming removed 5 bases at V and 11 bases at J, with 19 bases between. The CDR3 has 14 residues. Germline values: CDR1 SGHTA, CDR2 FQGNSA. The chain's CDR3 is CASSGRPGEVAQHF. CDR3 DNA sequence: TGTGCCAGCAGCGGCAGGCCAGGGGAGGTGGCCCAGCATTTT.

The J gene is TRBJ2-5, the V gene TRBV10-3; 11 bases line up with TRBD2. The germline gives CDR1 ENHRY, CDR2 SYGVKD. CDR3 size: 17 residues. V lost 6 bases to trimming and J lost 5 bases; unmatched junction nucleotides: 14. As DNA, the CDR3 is TGTGCCATCAGCCTCGGAAATAGCGGGAGGGGAGGGGAGACCCAGTACTTC. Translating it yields CAISLGNSGRGGETQYF.

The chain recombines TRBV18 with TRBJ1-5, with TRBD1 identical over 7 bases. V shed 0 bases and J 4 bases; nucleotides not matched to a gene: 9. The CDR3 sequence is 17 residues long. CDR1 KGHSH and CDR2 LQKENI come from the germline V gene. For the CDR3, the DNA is TGTGCCAGCTCACCACCAGTGGCAGGGGGGGGTAATCAGCCCCAGCATTTT. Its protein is CASSPPVAGGGNQPQHF.

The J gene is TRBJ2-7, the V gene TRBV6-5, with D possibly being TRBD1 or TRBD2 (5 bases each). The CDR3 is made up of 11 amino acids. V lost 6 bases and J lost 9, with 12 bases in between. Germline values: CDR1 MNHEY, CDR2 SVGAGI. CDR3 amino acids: CASRAGTGQYF. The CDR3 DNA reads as TGTGCCAGCAGGGCCGGGACGGGGCAGTACTTC.

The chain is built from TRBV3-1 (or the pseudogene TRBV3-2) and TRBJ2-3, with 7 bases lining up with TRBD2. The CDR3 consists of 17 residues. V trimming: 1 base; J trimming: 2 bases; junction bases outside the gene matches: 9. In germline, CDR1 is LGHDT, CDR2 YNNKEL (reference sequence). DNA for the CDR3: TGTGCCAGCAGCCAAGTAGCCGGGAGGCCTAACACAGATACGCAGTATTTT. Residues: CASSQVAGRPNTDTQYF.

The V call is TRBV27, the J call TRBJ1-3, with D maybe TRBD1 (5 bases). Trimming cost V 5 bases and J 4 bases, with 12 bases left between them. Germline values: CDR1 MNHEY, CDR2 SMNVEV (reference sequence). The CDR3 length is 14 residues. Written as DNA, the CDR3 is TGTGCCAGCAGTGGATCGGGGGTAGGAAACACCATATATTTT. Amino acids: CASSGSGVGNTIYF.

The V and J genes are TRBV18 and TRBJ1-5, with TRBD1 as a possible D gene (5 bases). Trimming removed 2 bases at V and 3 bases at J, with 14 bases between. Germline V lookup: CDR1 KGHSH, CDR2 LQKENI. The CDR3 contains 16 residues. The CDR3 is CASSPAATVNNQPQHF. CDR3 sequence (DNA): TGTGCCAGCTCACCAGCGGCGACAGTAAACAATCAGCCCCAGCATTTT.

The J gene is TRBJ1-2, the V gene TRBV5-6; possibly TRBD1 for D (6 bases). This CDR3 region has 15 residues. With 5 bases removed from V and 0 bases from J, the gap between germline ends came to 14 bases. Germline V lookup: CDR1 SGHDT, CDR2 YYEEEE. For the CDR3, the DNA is TGTGCCAGCAGGCCACAGGGAAATGCTAACTATGGCTACACCTTC. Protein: CASRPQGNANYGYTF.

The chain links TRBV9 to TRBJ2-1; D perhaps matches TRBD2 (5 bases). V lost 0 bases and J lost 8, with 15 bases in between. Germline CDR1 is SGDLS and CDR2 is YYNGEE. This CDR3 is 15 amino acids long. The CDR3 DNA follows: TGTGCCAGCAGCGTAGCCGGGATGTTGTTCGATGAGCAGTTCTTC. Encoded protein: CASSVAGMLFDEQFF. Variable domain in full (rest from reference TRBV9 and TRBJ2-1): DSGVTQTPKHLITATGQRVTLRCSPRSGDLSVYWYQQSLDQGLQFLIQYYNGEERAKGNILERFSAQQFPDLHSELNLSSLELGDSALYFCASSVAGMLFDEQFFGPGTRLTVL.

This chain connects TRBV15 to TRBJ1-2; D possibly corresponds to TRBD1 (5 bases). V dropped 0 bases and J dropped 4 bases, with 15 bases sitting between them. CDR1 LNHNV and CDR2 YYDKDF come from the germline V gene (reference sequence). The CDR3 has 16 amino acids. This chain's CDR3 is CATSRDSRGTLYGYTF. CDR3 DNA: TGTGCCACCAGCAGAGATAGTCGGGGCACACTCTATGGCTACACCTTC. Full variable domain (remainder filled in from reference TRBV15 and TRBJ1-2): DAMVIQNPRYQVTQFGKPVTLSCSQTLNHNVMYWYQQKSSQAPKLLFHYYDKDFNNEADTPDNFQSRRPNTSFCFLDIRSPGLGDTAMYLCATSRDSRGTLYGYTFGSGTRLTVV.

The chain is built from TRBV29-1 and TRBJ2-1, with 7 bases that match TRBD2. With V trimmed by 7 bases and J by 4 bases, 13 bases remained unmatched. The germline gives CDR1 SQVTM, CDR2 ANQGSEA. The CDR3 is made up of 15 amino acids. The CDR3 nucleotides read TGCAGCGAACAAAGGTTAGCGGGCGGATACAATGAGCAGTTCTTC. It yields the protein CSEQRLAGGYNEQFF.

CDR3 sequence: CASGLFVRDRRLYGYTF. CDR3 nucleotide sequence: TGTGCTAGTGGTTTGTTTGTCCGGGACAGGCGACTCTATGGCTACACCTTC. The chain joins TRBV12-5 to TRBJ1-2; 8 bases map to TRBD1. The V segment lost 2 bases and the J segment 4 bases; nucleotides outside the gene matches: 12. The CDR3 has 17 amino acids. CDR1 is LGHNT and CDR2 is FRNRAP in the germline V gene.

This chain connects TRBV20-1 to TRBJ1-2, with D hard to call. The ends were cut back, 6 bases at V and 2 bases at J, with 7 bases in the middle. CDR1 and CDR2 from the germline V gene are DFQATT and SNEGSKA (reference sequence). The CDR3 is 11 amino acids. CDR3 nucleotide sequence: TGCAGTGCCTTAGGCAACTATGGCTACACCTTC. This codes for CSALGNYGYTF.

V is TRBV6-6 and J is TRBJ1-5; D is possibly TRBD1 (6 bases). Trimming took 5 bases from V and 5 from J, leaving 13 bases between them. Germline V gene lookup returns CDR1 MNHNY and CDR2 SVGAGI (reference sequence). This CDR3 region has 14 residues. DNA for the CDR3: TGTGCCAGCAGTACCGCACAGGGAGATCAGCCCCAGCATTTT. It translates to CASSTAQGDQPQHF.

The CDR3 is CAWSRAGEANYGYTF. CDR3 bases: TGTGCCTGGAGTAGGGCCGGGGAGGCTAACTATGGCTACACCTTC. The chain has TRBV30 and TRBJ1-2; no firm D call. Germline CDR1 and CDR2: GTSNPN and SVGIG (reference sequence). This CDR3 has 15 amino acids. V lost 2 bases to trimming and J lost 0 bases, with 13 bases between them.

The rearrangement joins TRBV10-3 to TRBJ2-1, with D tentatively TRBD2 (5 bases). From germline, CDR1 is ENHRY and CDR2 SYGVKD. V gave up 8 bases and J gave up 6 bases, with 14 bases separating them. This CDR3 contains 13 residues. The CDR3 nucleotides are TGTGCCATCCGAGGGCGCGCCCCCAATGAGCAGTTCTTC. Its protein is CAIRGRAPNEQFF.

The CDR3 DNA sequence: TGTGCCTGGACGCCGGGCTTGGATTCACCCCTCCACTTT. Translation gives CAWTPGLDSPLHF. The V and J genes are TRBV30 and TRBJ1-6; D not resolved. Germline V lookup: CDR1 GTSNPN, CDR2 SVGIG (reference sequence). V was shortened by 4 bases and J by 8 bases, with 12 bases between the two germline ends. This CDR3 is built from 13 residues.